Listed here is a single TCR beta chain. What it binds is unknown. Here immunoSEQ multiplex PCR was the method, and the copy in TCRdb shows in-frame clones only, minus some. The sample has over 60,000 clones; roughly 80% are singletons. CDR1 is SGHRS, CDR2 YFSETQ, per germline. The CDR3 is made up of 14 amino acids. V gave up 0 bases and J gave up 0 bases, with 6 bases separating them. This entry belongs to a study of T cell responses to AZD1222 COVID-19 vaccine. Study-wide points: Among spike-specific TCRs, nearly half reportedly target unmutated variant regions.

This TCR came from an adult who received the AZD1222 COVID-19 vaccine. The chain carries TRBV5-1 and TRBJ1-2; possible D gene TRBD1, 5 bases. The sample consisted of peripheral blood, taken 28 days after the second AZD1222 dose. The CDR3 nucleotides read TGCGCCAGCAGCTTGGACAGGCCTAACTATGGCTACACCTTC. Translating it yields CASSLDRPNYGYTF.